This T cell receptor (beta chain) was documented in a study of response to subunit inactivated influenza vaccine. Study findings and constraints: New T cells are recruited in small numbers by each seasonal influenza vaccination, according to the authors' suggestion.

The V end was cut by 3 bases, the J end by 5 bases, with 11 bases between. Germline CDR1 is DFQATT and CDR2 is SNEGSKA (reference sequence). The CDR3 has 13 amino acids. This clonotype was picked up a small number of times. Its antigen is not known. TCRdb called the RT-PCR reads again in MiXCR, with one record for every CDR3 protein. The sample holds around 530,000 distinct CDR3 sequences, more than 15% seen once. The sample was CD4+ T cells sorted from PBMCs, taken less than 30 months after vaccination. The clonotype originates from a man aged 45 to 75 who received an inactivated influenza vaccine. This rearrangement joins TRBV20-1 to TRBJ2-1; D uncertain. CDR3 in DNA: TGCAGTGCTAGGTGGACGTCCCACAATGAGCAGTTCTTC. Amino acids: CSARWTSHNEQFF.